This T cell receptor (beta chain) was sequenced in a study of blood T cell repertoires in COVID-19. Looking at the study overall: Nucleic acid was either cDNA or gDNA, and it came from T cells, B-cell-depleted T cells, or PBMCs.

Source study methods: It was from reference gene primer amplification that nucleated cell counts were estimated. Profiling relied on immunoSEQ multiplex PCR, and the TCRdb table lists in-frame clones only, not all of them. The DNA gave D and trimming, while V, J and clone size come from that table. The sample contains 90,000 to 150,000 clones, roughly 80% of which appear only once. The length of the CDR3 is 15 residues. The germline gives CDR1 PRHDT, CDR2 FYEKMQ (reference sequence). V shed 4 bases and J shed 5 bases, with 16 bases lying between them. V gene TRBV13 combines with J gene TRBJ2-3; possibly TRBD2 for D (5 bases). Sequenced input: peripheral blood. The sequence derives from a human donor in a cohort sampled during active COVID-19. The CDR3 bases are TGTGCCAGCAGCTCGACTACTTGGGGAAAAGATACGCAGTATTTT. This sequence encodes CASSSTTWGKDTQYF. The variable domain in full, completed from reference TRBV13 and TRBJ2-3, reads AAGVIQSPRHLIKEKRETATLKCYPIPRHDTVYWYQQGPGQDPQFLISFYEKMQSDKGSIPDRFSAQQFSDYHSELNMSSLELGDSALYFCASSSTTWGKDTQYFGPGTRLTVL.